Listed below are T cell receptor beta chains from one sample, sequenced in a study of control samples from healthy donors and cancer patients. The protocol was immunoSEQ multiplex PCR, while the TCRdb copy is restricted to in-frame clones and leaves out a portion. The repertoire has roughly 170,000 clones, under 95% of them found once; the top ten carry about 1.5%. Material: blood. Receptors originate from a woman aged 18-29 years in good health. CDR3s include the opening cysteine and the closing phenylalanine or tryptophan. A D gene is named only where the DNA matches it firmly. Clone size appears in some rows only: once, few, many, or a class for an expanded clone.

NA	TRBV24-1	TRBD1	TRBJ2-7	TGTGCCACCAGTGACGAACCGGGACAGGCACCCTACGAGCAGTACTTC	CATSDEPGQAPYEQYF
once	TRBV14	TRBD2	TRBJ2-1	TGTGCCAGCAGCCCTAAACTAGCGGGAGAAATTGAGCAGTTCTTC	CASSPKLAGEIEQFF
NA	TRBV11-2	TRBD1	TRBJ2-1	TGTGCCAGCAGCCAAACCGGGGACAGGGGAGTGGGTGAGCAGTTCTTC	CASSQTGDRGVGEQFF
NA	TRBV5-1	NA	TRBJ2-1	TGCGCCAGCAGCTCAGAAGCGGGCGGGGCCTACAATGAGCAGTTCTTC	CASSSEAGGAYNEQFF
NA	TRBV9	TRBD2	TRBJ2-7	TGTGCCAGCAGCTTAAGCGGGAGGGGCGGGAACGAGCAGTACTTC	CASSLSGRGGNEQYF
NA	TRBV5-1	TRBD2	TRBJ2-3	TGCGCCAGCAGCCCAGGACTAGCGGGAGGCACAGATACGCAGTATTTT	CASSPGLAGGTDTQYF
NA	TRBV7-9	NA	TRBJ1-1	TGTGCCAGCAGACCCACAGGGAGGAGGAGTTTAGACGACACTGAAGCTTTCTTT	CASRPTGRRSLDDTEAFF
NA	TRBV7-2	TRBD2	TRBJ2-7	TGTGCCAGCAGCTTAGCCCTAGCGGGGGTTCTCGAGCAGTACTTC	CASSLALAGVLEQYF
once	TRBV7-8	TRBD2	TRBJ2-1	TGTGCCAGCAGCTTACAGGGACTAGCGGCGACCTACAATGAGCAGTTCTTC	CASSLQGLAATYNEQFF
NA	TRBV25-1	TRBD1	TRBJ1-1	TGTGCCAGCAGCGGCAACAGGGGTTTTGAAGCTTTCTTT	CASSGNRGFEAFF
NA	TRBV6-2/TRBV6-3	NA	TRBJ1-1	TGTGCCAGCAGTGAGGTGGCCACTGAAGCTTTCTTT	CASSEVATEAFF
NA	TRBV10-2	NA	TRBJ2-5	TGCGCCAGCAGTGACGTGGGGGGGCAGGAGACCCAGTACTTC	CASSDVGGQETQYF
NA	TRBV5-6	NA	TRBJ1-3	TGTGCCAGCAGCTTAAGCGGGGCTGGAAACACCATATATTTT	CASSLSGAGNTIYF
NA	TRBV14	TRBD1	TRBJ2-1	TGTGCCAGCGGACAGGGTGTCATCAATGAGCAGTTCTTC	CASGQGVINEQFF
NA	TRBV7-9	NA	TRBJ2-3	TGTGCCAGCAGCTTAGTTGCCGGAGATACGCAGTATTTT	CASSLVAGDTQYF
once	TRBV7-2	TRBD1	TRBJ1-3	TGTGCCAGCAGCTTTGGCGACAGGGCTGGAAACACCATATATTTT	CASSFGDRAGNTIYF
NA	TRBV7-2	TRBD2	TRBJ2-2	TGTGCCAGCGGTCGTGGCGGGAGGGCCCCCGGGGAGCTGTTTTTT	CASGRGGRAPGELFF
NA	TRBV9	NA	TRBJ1-1	TGTGCCAGCAGCCCCCAAGGCTGGACACCCTCTTTCTTT	CASSPQGWTPSFF
NA	TRBV7-2	TRBD1	TRBJ1-2	TGTGCCAGCAGCACGATCCGGGGACAGGAGAAGAGAAACTATGGCTACACCTTC	CASSTIRGQEKRNYGYTF
NA	TRBV7-2	NA	TRBJ1-4	TGTGCCAGCAGCTTATACCGGAGGTTTAATGAAAAACTGTTTTTT	CASSLYRRFNEKLFF
NA	TRBV11-2	NA	TRBJ1-1	TGTGCTACCAGCGCTGCGACAGGATGGACTGAAGCTTTCTTT	CATSAATGWTEAFF
NA	TRBV29-1	NA	TRBJ1-1	TGCAGCGTGGCACTAGTTGAAGCTTTCTTT	CSVALVEAFF
once	TRBV15	TRBD1	TRBJ2-1	TGTGCCACCAGCAGAGCCGGGACAGGTATTTGGAATGAGCAGTTCTTC	CATSRAGTGIWNEQFF
NA	TRBV5-6	NA	TRBJ2-7	TGTGCCAGCAGAAATGGAGGGGATCCCTCTTACGAGCAGTACTTC	CASRNGGDPSYEQYF
NA	TRBV28	TRBD1	TRBJ1-2	TGTGCCAGCAGACGGACAGGGGCAAACTATGGCTACACCTTC	CASRRTGANYGYTF
NA	TRBV7-8	NA	TRBJ1-5	TGTGCCAGCAGCTTATGGGAGTCTCAGCCCCAGCATTTT	CASSLWESQPQHF
NA	TRBV3-1/TRBV3-2	TRBD2	TRBJ2-3	TGTGCCAGCAGCCTCTTAGCGGGGGCAGATACGCAGTATTTT	CASSLLAGADTQYF
NA	TRBV10-3	TRBD2	TRBJ2-7	TGTGCCATCAGTGGGGCCGTGGTAGCGGGACGTAAATACGAGCAGTACTTC	CAISGAVVAGRKYEQYF
NA	TRBV7-9	NA	TRBJ1-2	TGTGCCAGCAGCCGGGCGGGGATCGAGGAAGGCTACACCTTC	CASSRAGIEEGYTF
NA	TRBV25-1	NA	TRBJ2-1	TGTGCCAGCGTACAGGGAAGTGAGCAGTTCTTC	CASVQGSEQFF
NA	TRBV4-1	TRBD1	TRBJ1-2	TGCGCCAGCAGCCGACAGGGGACCTACTATGGCTACACCTTC	CASSRQGTYYGYTF
NA	TRBV5-5	NA	TRBJ1-3	TGTGTCAGCAGCTTCGGTACAGGAAGCTCTGGAAACACCATATATTTT	CVSSFGTGSSGNTIYF
NA	TRBV15	NA	TRBJ1-5	TGTGCCACCAGCAGAGATCTAGGGGGAGGTGATAGCAATCAGCCCCAGCATTTT	CATSRDLGGGDSNQPQHF
NA	TRBV6-1	NA	TRBJ2-3	TGTGCCAGCAGTGAAGATGGTGGCAGCACAGATACGCAGTATTTT	CASSEDGGSTDTQYF
NA	TRBV5-5	NA	TRBJ1-4	TGTGCCAGCACCGTGACAGCAACTAATGAAAAACTGTTTTTT	CASTVTATNEKLFF
NA	TRBV28	NA	TRBJ1-6	TGTGCCAGCAGTTTGGGGGGTTGGCAGTCACCCCTCCACTTT	CASSLGGWQSPLHF
NA	TRBV11-1	NA	TRBJ2-3	TGTGCCAGCAGCTTAGATTTACAGGAAACGCAGTATTTT	CASSLDLQETQYF
NA	TRBV5-1	TRBD2	TRBJ2-7	TGCGCCAGCAGCTCTGGGACTAGCGAAACCTACGAGCAGTACTTC	CASSSGTSETYEQYF
NA	TRBV12-5	TRBD1	TRBJ1-1	TGTGCTAGTGGTTTCTTTAGGGGGCCGGGCACTGAAGCTTTCTTT	CASGFFRGPGTEAFF
NA	TRBV11-3	NA	TRBJ1-6	TGTGCCAGCAGCTTAGTCATCGGGTCGTCACCCCTCCACTTT	CASSLVIGSSPLHF
NA	TRBV5-1	NA	TRBJ1-6	TGCGCCAGCACATGGGACTCCTATAATTCACCCCTCCACTTT	CASTWDSYNSPLHF
NA	TRBV10-3	NA	TRBJ2-1	TGTGCCACGTCGACTAGGGATGACAATGAGCAGTTCTTC	CATSTRDDNEQFF
NA	TRBV15	NA	TRBJ1-4	TGTGCCACCAGCAGAGGAGGGAGTAATGAAAAACTGTTTTTT	CATSRGGSNEKLFF
few	TRBV2	NA	TRBJ2-2	TGTGCCAGCAGCAACTTCAAGAACACCGGGGAGCTGTTTTTT	CASSNFKNTGELFF
NA	TRBV9	NA	TRBJ2-2	TGTGCCAGCAGCGTAGAATCGGGACTTCACACCGGGGAGCTGTTTTTT	CASSVESGLHTGELFF
NA	TRBV11-3	NA	TRBJ2-7	TGTGCCAGCAGCTTAGGGTGGACAGAGTCCTACGAGCAGTACTTC	CASSLGWTESYEQYF
NA	TRBV2	NA	TRBJ2-1	TGTGCCAGCACCTTACCTACCGCCGTTGAGCAGTTCTTC	CASTLPTAVEQFF
NA	TRBV4-2	NA	TRBJ2-1	TGTGCCAGCAGCCAAGAGACTGACTACAATGAGCAGTTCTTC	CASSQETDYNEQFF
NA	TRBV12-3/TRBV12-4	NA	TRBJ1-1	TGTGCCAGCAGAGCTACCCTGAACACTGAAGCTTTCTTT	CASRATLNTEAFF